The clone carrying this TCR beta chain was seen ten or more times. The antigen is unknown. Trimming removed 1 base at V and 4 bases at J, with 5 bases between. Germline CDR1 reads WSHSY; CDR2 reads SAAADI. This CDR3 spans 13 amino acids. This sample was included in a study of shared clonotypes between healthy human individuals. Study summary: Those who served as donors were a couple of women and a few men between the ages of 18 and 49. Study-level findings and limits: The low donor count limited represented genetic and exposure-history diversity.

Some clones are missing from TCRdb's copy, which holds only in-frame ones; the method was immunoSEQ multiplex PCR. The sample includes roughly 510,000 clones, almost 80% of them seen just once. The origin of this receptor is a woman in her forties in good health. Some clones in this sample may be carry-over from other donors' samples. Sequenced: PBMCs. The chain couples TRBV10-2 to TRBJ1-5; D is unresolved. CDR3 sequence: CASSEWLNQPQHF. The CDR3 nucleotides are TGCGCCAGCAGTGAGTGGTTAAATCAGCCCCAGCATTTT.